This TCR beta chain was captured in a study of T cells in Graves' hyperthyroidism and ophthalmopathy. General study results and limits: Most thyroid clonotypes that were expanded above 0.001 also turned up in blood.

Amplification targeted TCR beta CDR3 regions from RNA transcripts. The TCR CDR3 was amplified in a first-round RT-PCR using the HTBI primer set. TCRdb re-called the multiplex PCR reads through MiXCR, storing one row per CDR3 protein. There are around 500,000 distinct CDR3 sequences in the sample; approximately 14% occur only once, and around 17% lies in the top ten. The sample holds many counts of this clonotype. The antigen is undetermined. CDR1 and CDR2 (germline): SGHRS, YFSETQ. J gave up 3 bases and V 5 bases, and 7 bases lay outside the gene matches. The CDR3 has 15 residues. The chain is built from TRBV5-1 and TRBJ2-5; 10 positions match TRBD2. What was sequenced was blood. The source is a woman aged 18-35 years with Graves' hyperthyroidism. The chain's CDR3 is CASRRALAGEETQYF. CDR3 in DNA: TGCGCCAGCAGGCGTGCTCTAGCGGGAGAAGAGACCCAGTACTTC.